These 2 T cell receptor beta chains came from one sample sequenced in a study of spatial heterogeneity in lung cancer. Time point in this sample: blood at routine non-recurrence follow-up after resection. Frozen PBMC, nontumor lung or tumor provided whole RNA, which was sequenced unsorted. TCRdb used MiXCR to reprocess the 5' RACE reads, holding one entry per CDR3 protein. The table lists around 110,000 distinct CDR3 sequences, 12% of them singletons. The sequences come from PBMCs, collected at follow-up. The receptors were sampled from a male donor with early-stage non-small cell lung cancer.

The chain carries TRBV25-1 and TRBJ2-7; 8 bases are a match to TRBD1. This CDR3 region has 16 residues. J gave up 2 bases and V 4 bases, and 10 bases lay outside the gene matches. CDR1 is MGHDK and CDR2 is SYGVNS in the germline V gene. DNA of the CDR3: TGTGCCAGCAGTGGGGCACAGGGGGTCACCCCCTACGAGCAGTACTTC. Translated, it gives CASSGAQGVTPYEQYF.

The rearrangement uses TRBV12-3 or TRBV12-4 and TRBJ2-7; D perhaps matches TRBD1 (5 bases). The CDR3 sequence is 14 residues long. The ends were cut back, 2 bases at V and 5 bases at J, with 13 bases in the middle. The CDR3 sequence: CASSLRGGTDEQYF. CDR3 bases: TGTGCCAGCAGTTTAAGGGGCGGAACAGACGAGCAGTACTTC.